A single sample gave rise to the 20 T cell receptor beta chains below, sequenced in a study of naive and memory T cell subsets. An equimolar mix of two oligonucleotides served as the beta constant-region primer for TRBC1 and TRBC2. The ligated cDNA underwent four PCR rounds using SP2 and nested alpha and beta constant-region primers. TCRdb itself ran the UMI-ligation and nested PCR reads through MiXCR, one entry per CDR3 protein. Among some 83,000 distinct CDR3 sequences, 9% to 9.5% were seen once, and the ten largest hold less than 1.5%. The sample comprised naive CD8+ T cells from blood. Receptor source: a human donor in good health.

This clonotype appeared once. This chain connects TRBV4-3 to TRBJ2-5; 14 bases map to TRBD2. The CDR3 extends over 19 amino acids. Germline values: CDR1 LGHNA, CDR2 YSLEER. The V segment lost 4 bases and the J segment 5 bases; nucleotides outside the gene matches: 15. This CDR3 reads CASSPTPGTSGSFPETQYF. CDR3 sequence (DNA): TGCGCCAGCAGCCCCACACCTGGGACTAGCGGGAGTTTTCCGGAGACCCAGTACTTC.

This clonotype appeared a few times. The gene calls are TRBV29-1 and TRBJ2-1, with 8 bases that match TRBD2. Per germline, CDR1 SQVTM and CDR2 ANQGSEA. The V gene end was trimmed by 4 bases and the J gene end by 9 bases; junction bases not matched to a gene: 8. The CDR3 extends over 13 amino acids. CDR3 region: CSVVSGSIGEQFF. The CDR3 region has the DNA TGCAGCGTTGTAAGCGGGAGTATCGGTGAGCAGTTCTTC.

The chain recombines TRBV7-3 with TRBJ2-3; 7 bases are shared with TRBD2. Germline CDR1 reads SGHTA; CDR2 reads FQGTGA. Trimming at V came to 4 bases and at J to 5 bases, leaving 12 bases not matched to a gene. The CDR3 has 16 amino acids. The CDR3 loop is CASSSLGEGRKDTQYF. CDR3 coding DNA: TGTGCCAGCAGCTCCTTAGGGGAGGGCCGGAAAGATACGCAGTATTTT.

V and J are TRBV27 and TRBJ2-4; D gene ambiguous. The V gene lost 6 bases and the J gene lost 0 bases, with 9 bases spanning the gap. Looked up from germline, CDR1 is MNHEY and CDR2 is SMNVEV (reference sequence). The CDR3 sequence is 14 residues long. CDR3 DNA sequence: TGTGCCAGCAGGAGAAGCCTAGCCAAAAACATTCAGTACTTC. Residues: CASRRSLAKNIQYF.

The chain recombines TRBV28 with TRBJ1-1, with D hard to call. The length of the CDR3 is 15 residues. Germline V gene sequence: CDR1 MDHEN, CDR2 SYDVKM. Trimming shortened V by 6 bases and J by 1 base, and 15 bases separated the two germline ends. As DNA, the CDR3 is TGTGCCAGCAGCCTACCGGCAAGACCGAACACTGAAGCTTTCTTT. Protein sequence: CASSLPARPNTEAFF. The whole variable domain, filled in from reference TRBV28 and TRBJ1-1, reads DVKVTQSSRYLVKRTGEKVFLECVQDMDHENMFWYRQDPGLGLRLIYFSYDVKMKEKGDIPEGYSVSREKKERFSLILESASTNQTSMYLCASSLPARPNTEAFFGQGTRLTVV.

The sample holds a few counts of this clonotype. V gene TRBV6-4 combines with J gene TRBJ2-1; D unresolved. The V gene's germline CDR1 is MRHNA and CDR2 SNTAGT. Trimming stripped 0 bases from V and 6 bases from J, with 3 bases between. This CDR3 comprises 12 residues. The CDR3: CASSDSLNEQFF. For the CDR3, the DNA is TGTGCCAGCAGTGACTCCCTCAATGAGCAGTTCTTC.

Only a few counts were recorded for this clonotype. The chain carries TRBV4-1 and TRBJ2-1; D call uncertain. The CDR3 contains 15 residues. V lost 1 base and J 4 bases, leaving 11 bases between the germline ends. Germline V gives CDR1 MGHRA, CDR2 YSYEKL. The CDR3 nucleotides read TGCGCCAGCAGCCAAGGGAGAGGCCCTTACAATGAGCAGTTCTTC. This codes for CASSQGRGPYNEQFF.

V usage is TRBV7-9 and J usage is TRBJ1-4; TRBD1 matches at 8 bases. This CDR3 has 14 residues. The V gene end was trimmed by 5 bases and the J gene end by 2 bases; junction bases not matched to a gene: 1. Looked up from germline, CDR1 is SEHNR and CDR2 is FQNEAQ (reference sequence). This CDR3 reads CASSPGGTNEKLFF. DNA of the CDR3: TGTGCCAGCAGCCCAGGGGGCACTAATGAAAAACTGTTTTTT.

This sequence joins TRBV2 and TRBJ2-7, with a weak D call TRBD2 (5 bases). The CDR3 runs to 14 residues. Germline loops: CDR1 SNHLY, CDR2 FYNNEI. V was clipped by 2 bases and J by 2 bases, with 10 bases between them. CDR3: CASSELSGAYEQYF. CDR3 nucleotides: TGTGCCAGCAGTGAATTATCCGGGGCCTACGAGCAGTACTTC.

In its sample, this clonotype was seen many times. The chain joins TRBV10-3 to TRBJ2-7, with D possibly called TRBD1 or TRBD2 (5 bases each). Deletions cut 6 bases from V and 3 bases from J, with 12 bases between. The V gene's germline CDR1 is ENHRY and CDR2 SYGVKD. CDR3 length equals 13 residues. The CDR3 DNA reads TGTGCCATCAGGACGGGACGGCTCTACGAGCAGTACTTC. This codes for CAIRTGRLYEQYF.

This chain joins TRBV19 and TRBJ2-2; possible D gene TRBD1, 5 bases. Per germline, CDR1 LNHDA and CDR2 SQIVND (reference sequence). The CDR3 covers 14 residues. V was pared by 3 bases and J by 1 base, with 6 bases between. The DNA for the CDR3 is TGTGCCAGTAGTATGGGGCAGAACACCGGGGAGCTGTTTTTT. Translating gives CASSMGQNTGELFF.

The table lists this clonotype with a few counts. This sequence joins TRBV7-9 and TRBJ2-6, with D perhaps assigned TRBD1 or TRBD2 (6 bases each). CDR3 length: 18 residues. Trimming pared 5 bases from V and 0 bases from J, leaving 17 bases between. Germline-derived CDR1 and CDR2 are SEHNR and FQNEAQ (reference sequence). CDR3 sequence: CASSPPGAYYSGANVLTF. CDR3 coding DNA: TGTGCCAGCAGCCCGCCGGGGGCCTACTACTCTGGGGCCAACGTCCTGACTTTC. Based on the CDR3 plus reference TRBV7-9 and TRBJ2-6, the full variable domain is DTGVSQNPRHKITKRGQNVTFRCDPISEHNRLYWYRQTLGQGPEFLTYFQNEAQLEKSRLLSDRFSAERPKGSFSTLEIQRTEQGDSAMYLCASSPPGAYYSGANVLTFGAGSRLTVL.

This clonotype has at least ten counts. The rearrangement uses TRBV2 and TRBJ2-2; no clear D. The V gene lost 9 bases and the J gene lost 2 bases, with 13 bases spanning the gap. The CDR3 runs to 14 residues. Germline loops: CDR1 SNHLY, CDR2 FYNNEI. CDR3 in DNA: TGTGCCAGAGACATGCACGGAAACACCGGGGAGCTGTTTTTT. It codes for CARDMHGNTGELFF.

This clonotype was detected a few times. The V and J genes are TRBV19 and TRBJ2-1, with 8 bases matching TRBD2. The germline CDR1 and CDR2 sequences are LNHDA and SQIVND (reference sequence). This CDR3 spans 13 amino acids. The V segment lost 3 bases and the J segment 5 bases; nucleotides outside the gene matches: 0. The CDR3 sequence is CASSISGNNEQFF. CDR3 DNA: TGTGCCAGTAGTATTAGCGGGAACAATGAGCAGTTCTTC.

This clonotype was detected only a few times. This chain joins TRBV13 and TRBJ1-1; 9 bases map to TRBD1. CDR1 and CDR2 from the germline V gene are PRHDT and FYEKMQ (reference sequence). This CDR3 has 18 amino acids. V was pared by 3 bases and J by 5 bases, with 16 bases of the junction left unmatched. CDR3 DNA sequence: TGTGCCAGCAGCTTCCTGACCCTCGGGACAGGGCTGAGGACTGAAGCTTTCTTT. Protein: CASSFLTLGTGLRTEAFF.

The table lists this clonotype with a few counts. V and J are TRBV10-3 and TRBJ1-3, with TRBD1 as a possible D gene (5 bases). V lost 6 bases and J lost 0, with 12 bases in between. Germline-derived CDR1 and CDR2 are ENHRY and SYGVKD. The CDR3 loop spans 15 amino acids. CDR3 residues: CAIRDRDPSGNTIYF. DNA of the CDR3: TGTGCCATCAGGGACCGGGACCCCTCTGGAAACACCATATATTTT.

The CDR3 spells CASTPSGPWGNQPQHF. The CDR3 region has the DNA TGTGCCAGCACCCCCTCCGGCCCTTGGGGCAATCAGCCCCAGCATTTT. The chain is built from TRBV28 and TRBJ1-5; no clear D gene. This CDR3 has 16 residues. Germline-derived CDR1 and CDR2 are MDHEN and SYDVKM. The V end was cut by 7 bases, the J end by 2 bases, with 18 bases between.

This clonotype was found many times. The CDR3 is CSVGTSGSYEQYF. Here the CDR3 DNA reads TGCAGCGTCGGGACTAGCGGGAGCTACGAGCAGTACTTC. The V call is TRBV29-1, the J call TRBJ2-7; 14 bases map to TRBD2. Germline V gene lookup returns CDR1 SQVTM and CDR2 ANQGSEA. Unmatched junction bases numbered 1, after V lost 6 bases and J lost 3 bases. The CDR3 covers 13 residues.

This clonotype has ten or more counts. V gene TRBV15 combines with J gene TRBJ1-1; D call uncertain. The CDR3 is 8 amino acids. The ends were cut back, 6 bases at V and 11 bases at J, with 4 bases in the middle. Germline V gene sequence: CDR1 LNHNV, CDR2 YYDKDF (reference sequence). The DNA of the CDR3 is TGTGCCACCAGTCGGGCTTTCTTT. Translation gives CATSRAFF.

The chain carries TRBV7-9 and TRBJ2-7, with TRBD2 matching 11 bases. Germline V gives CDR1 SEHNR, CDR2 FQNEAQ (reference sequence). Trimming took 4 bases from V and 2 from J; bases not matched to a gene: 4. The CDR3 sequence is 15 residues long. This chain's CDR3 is CASSSLAGGPYEQYF. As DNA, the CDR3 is TGTGCCAGCAGCTCCCTAGCGGGGGGACCCTACGAGCAGTACTTC.